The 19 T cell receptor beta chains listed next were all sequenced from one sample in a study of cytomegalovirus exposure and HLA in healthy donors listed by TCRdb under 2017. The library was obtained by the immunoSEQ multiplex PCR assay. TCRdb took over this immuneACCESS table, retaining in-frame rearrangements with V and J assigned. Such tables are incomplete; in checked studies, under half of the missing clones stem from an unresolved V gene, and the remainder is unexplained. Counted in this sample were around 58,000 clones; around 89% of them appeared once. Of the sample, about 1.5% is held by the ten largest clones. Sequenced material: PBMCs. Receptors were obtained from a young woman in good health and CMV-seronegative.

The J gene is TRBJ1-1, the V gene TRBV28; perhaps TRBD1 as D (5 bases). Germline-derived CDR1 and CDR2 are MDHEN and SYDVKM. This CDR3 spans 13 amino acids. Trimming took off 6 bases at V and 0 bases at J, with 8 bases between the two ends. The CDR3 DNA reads TGTGCCAGCAGGGGGCCGATGAACACTGAAGCTTTCTTT. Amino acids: CASRGPMNTEAFF.

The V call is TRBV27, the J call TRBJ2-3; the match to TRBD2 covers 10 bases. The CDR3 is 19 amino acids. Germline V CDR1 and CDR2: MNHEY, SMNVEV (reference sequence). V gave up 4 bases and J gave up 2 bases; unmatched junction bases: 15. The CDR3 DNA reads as TGTGCCAGCAGTTCCCCCGCTGGTCTAGCGGGAGTTTTCACAGATACGCAGTATTTT. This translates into CASSSPAGLAGVFTDTQYF.

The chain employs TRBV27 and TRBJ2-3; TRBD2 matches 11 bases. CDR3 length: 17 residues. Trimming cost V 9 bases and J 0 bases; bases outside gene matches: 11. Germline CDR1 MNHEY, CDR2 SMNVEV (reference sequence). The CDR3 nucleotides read TGTGCCAGGGATCTACTAGCGGGGGCCCCTAGCACAGATACGCAGTATTTT. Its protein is CARDLLAGAPSTDTQYF.

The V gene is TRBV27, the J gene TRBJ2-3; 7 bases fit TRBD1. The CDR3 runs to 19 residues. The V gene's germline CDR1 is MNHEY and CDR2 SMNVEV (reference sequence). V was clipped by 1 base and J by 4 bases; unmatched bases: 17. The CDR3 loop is CASSLYSGQGVQVADTQYF. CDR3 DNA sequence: TGTGCCAGCAGTTTATATTCGGGTCAGGGGGTCCAGGTCGCAGATACGCAGTATTTT.

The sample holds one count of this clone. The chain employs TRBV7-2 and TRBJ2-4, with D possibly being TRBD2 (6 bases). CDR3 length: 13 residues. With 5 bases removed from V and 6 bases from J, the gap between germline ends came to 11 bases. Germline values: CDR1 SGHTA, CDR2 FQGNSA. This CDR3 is CASSAQGGNIQYF. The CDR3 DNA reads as TGTGCCAGCAGCGCCCAGGGAGGAAACATTCAGTACTTC.

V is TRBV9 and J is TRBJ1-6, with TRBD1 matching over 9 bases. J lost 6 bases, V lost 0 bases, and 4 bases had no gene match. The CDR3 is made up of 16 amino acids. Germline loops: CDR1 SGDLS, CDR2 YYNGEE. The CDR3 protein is CASSVEGQGVNSPLHF. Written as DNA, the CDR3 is TGTGCCAGCAGCGTAGAGGGACAGGGAGTTAATTCACCCCTCCACTTT.

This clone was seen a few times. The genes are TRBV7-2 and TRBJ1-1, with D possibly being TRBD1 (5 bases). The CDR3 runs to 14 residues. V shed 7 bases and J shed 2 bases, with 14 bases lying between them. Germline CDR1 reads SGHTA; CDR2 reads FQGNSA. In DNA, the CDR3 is TGTGCCAGCACCCACTGGGGCCAAAACACTGAAGCTTTCTTT. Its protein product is CASTHWGQNTEAFF.

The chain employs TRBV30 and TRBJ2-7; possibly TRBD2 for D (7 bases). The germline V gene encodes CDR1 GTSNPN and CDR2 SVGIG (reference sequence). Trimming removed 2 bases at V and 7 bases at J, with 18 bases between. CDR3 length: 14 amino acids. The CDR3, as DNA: TGTGCCTGGAGTAGCTTGTTAAAGGGGGGGGAGCAGTACTTC. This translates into CAWSSLLKGGEQYF.

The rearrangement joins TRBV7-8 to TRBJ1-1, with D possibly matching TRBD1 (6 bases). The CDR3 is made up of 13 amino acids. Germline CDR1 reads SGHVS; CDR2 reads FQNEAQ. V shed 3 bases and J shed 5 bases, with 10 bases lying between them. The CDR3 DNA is TGTGCCAGCAGCTTGTATAGGGGGACTGAAGCTTTCTTT. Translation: CASSLYRGTEAFF. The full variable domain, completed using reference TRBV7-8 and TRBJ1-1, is GAGVSQSPRYKVAKRGQDVALRCDPISGHVSLFWYQQALGQGPEFLTYFQNEAQLDKSGLPSDRFFAERPEGSVSTLKIQRTQQEDSAVYLCASSLYRGTEAFFGQGTRLTVV.

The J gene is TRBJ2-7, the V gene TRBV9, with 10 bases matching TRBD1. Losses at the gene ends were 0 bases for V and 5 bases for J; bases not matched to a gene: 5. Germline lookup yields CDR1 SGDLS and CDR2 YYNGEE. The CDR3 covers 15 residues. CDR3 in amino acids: CASSVGLGQGNEQYF. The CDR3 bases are TGTGCCAGCAGCGTAGGTTTGGGACAGGGGAACGAGCAGTACTTC.

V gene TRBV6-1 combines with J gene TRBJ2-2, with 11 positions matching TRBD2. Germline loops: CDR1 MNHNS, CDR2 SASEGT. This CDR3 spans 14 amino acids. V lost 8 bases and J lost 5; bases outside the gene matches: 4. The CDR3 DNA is TGTGCCAGCCTGGGACTAGCGGCAACCGGGGAGCTGTTTTTT. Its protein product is CASLGLAATGELFF.

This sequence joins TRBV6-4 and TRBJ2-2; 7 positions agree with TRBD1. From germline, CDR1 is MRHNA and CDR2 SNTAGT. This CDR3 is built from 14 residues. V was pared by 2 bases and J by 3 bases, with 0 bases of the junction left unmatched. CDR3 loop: CASSDQGDTGELFF. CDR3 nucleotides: TGTGCCAGCAGTGACCAGGGGGACACCGGGGAGCTGTTTTTT.

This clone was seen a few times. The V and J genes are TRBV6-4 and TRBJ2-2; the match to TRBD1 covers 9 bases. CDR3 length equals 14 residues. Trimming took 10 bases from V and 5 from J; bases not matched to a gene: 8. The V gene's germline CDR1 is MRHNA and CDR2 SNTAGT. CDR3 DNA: TGTGCCACCTCCCGGGACAGGGAAACCGGGGAGCTGTTTTTT. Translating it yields CATSRDRETGELFF.

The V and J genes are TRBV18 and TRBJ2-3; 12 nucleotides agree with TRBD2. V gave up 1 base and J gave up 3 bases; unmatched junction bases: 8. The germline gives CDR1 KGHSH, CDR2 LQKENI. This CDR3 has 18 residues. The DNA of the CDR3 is TGTGCCAGCTCACCACTGCCTAGCGGGGGGGCCGGAACAGATACGCAGTATTTT. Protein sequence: CASSPLPSGGAGTDTQYF. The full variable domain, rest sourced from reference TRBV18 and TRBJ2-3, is NAGVMQNPRHLVRRRGQEARLRCSPMKGHSHVYWYRQLPEEGLKFMVYLQKENIIDESGMPKERFSAEFPKEGPSILRIQQVVRGDSAAYFCASSPLPSGGAGTDTQYFGPGTRLTVL.

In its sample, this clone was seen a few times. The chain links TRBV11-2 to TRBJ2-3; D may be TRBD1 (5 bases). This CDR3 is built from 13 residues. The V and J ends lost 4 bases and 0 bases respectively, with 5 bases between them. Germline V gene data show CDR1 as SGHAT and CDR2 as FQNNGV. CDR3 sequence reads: CASSSGSTDTQYF. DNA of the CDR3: TGTGCCAGCAGCTCAGGGAGCACAGATACGCAGTATTTT. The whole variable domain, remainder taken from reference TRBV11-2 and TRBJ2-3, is EAGVAQSPRYKIIEKRQSVAFWCNPISGHATLYWYQQILGQGPKLLIQFQNNGVVDDSQLPKDRFSAERLKGVDSTLKIQPAKLEDSAVYLCASSSGSTDTQYFGPGTRLTVL.

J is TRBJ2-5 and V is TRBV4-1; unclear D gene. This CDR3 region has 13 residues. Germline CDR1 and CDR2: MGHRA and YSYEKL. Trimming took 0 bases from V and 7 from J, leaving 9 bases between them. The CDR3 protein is CASSQEVKRTQYF. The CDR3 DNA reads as TGCGCCAGCAGCCAAGAGGTAAAGCGGACCCAGTACTTC.

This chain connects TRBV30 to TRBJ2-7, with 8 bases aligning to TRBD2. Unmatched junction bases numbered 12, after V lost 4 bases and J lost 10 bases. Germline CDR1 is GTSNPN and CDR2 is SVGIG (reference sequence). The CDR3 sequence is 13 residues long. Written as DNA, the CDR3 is TGTGCCTGGACCCGGGGAAGCGGGAGCGGCCAGTACTTC. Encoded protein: CAWTRGSGSGQYF.

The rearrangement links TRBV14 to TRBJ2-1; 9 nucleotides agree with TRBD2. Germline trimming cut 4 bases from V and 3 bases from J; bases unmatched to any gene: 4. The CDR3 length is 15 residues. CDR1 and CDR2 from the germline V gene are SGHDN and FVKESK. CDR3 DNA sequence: TGTGCCAGCAGCCTCGAAGCGGGAGGCTACAATGAGCAGTTCTTC. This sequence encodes CASSLEAGGYNEQFF.

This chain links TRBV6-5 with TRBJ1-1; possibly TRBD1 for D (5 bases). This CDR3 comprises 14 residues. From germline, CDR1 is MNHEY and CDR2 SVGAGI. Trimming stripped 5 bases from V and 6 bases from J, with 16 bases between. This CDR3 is CASSLSGPKAEAFF. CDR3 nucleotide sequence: TGTGCCAGCAGTCTTTCAGGGCCCAAGGCTGAAGCTTTCTTT.